The next 10 T cell receptor beta chains were all read from a single sample in a study of blood T cell repertoires in COVID-19. Only in-frame clones appear in the TCRdb table, and some are missing; sequencing was by immunoSEQ multiplex PCR. This sample has approximately 110,000 clones, with about four fifths found just once. The sequenced material came from peripheral blood. These receptors originate from a woman in her 70s with acute or convalescent COVID-19.

The genes are TRBV9 and TRBJ1-1, with D unresolved. CDR3 length: 14 amino acids. V lost 3 bases and J lost 2, with 11 bases in between. The germline V gene encodes CDR1 SGDLS and CDR2 YYNGEE. CDR3 loop: CASSARDLNTEAFF. The CDR3 nucleotides read TGTGCCAGCAGCGCTCGGGATTTAAACACTGAAGCTTTCTTT.

The gene calls are TRBV27 and TRBJ2-7; D is perhaps TRBD2 (6 bases). Germline V lookup: CDR1 MNHEY, CDR2 SMNVEV (reference sequence). The CDR3 loop spans 18 amino acids. The V and J ends lost 5 bases and 4 bases respectively, with 27 bases between them. The CDR3 sequence is CASSLRTAGGPPLYEQYF. Written as DNA, the CDR3 is TGTGCCAGCAGTCTTCGGACGGCCGGGGGTCCCCCTCTTTACGAGCAGTACTTC.

This chain connects TRBV27 to TRBJ1-5; 12 bases map to TRBD1. The junction had 5 bases not matched to a gene; V was cut back by 4 bases and J by 1 base. Germline assignment: CDR1 MNHEY and CDR2 SMNVEV (reference sequence). The CDR3 contains 17 residues. The CDR3 sequence: CASSSGTGGWSNQPQHF. CDR3 coding DNA: TGTGCCAGCAGTTCGGGGACAGGGGGCTGGAGCAATCAGCCCCAGCATTTT.

This chain joins TRBV6-5 and TRBJ1-1, with 7 bases lining up with TRBD1. The V and J ends lost 9 bases and 3 bases, in that order; junction bases with no gene match: 10. Germline CDR1 reads MNHEY; CDR2 reads SVGAGI. The CDR3 runs to 14 residues. The CDR3 DNA is TGTGCCAGTTGGACAGGCAAAGAGTACACTGAAGCTTTCTTT. Amino acids: CASWTGKEYTEAFF.

V usage is TRBV29-1 and J usage is TRBJ1-2; no firm D call. CDR1 and CDR2 (germline): SQVTM, ANQGSEA. V was clipped by 0 bases and J by 2 bases, with 13 bases between them. The CDR3 totals 15 residues. In DNA form, the CDR3 reads TGCAGCGTTGAAGATCGGTCGCGGGCCAACTATGGCTACACCTTC. It yields the protein CSVEDRSRANYGYTF.

The chain joins TRBV7-2 to TRBJ2-5; D is unresolved. Deletions cut 5 bases from V and 3 bases from J, with 10 bases between. CDR1 and CDR2 from the germline V gene are SGHTA and FQGNSA. The length of the CDR3 is 13 residues. The DNA of the CDR3 is TGTGCCAGCAGCCCGAGCCTAGAAGAGACCCAGTACTTC. As protein: CASSPSLEETQYF.

The chain joins TRBV9 to TRBJ2-7; 9 bases align to TRBD2. V gave up 6 bases and J gave up 3 bases; unmatched junction bases: 10. CDR1 and CDR2 from the germline V gene are SGDLS and YYNGEE. The CDR3 is 15 amino acids. CDR3 loop: CASTPGLASVYEQYF. CDR3 nucleotide sequence: TGTGCCAGCACCCCCGGACTAGCGAGTGTCTACGAGCAGTACTTC.

The rearrangement joins TRBV5-1 to TRBJ2-7; no reliable D call. The V end lost 1 base, the J end lost 0 bases, and 5 bases lay between the germline ends. CDR1 SGHRS and CDR2 YFSETQ come from the germline V gene. The CDR3 spans 13 residues. CDR3 in amino acids: CASSLISSYEQYF. The CDR3 DNA is TGCGCCAGCAGCTTGATTAGCTCCTACGAGCAGTACTTC.

V usage is TRBV7-6 and J usage is TRBJ2-3; 12 bases match TRBD2. Trimming took 5 bases from V and 0 from J; bases not matched to a gene: 9. CDR1 is SGHVS, CDR2 FNYEAQ, per germline. CDR3 length equals 18 residues. Written as DNA, the CDR3 is TGTGCCAGCAGCCTGACTAGCGGGAGTGGACCTAGCACAGATACGCAGTATTTT. Protein: CASSLTSGSGPSTDTQYF.

The rearrangement uses TRBV30 and TRBJ1-1; no clear D gene. The CDR3 has 13 amino acids. Per the germline V gene, CDR1 is GTSNPN and CDR2 is SVGIG (reference sequence). Trimming left V 0 bases short and J 3 bases short, with 8 bases between. CDR3 nucleotides: TGTGCCTGGAGTGTAGAGGCCTACACTGAAGCTTTCTTT. Protein: CAWSVEAYTEAFF.